Sequencing of this T cell receptor (beta chain) was carried out in a study of blood T cell repertoires in COVID-19. Study summary: The cDNA or gDNA used as material had been derived from T cells, B-cell-depleted T cells, or PBMCs.

Authors' processing steps: Using reference gene primer amplification, nucleated cell counts were estimated. The protocol was immunoSEQ multiplex PCR, while the TCRdb copy is restricted to in-frame clones and leaves out a portion. V and J calls and clone size follow that table, whereas D and trimming were derived from the DNA. This repertoire shows approximately 210,000 clones, under 90% found once; its top ten account for 8% to 9.5%. Germline assignment: CDR1 KGHDR and CDR2 SFDVKD. This CDR3 is built from 13 residues. The V end was cut by 9 bases, the J end by 8 bases, with 18 bases between. The cohort comprised adults aged about 18 to 100 years residing in approximately 25 US areas.

This TCR came from a woman aged 45-65 years with acute COVID-19. The sample was PBMCs or T cells enriched from blood (not recorded which). The J gene is TRBJ1-2, the V gene TRBV24-1; D ambiguous. The CDR3 coding sequence is TGTGCCACCCGGTCCTCTAGAGAAGGAGGCTACACCTTC. Translating it yields CATRSSREGGYTF.